Sequencing of this T cell receptor beta chain was carried out in a study of ipilimumab plus nivolumab after autologous stem cell transplantation. Whole-study context: Median doses per patient: roughly five ipilimumab, about 8 nivolumab. DLBCL patients had primary refractory or relapsed disease.

The table came from immunoSEQ multiplex PCR; TCRdb's copy has only in-frame clones and leaves some out. The sample holds tens of thousands of clones, under 85% seen once. This clone was seen only once. The TCR comes from a male donor with diffuse large B-cell lymphoma. This specimen consisted of PBMCs, obtained in a trial of ipilimumab plus nivolumab as post-transplant consolidation.

In DNA, the CDR3 is TGTGCCAGCAGCTCGTCCCGGGACAGCTACGAGCAGTACTTC. This codes for CASSSSRDSYEQYF. The J gene is TRBJ2-7, the V gene TRBV7-2, with 7 bases lining up with TRBD1. Germline trimming cut 4 bases from V and 3 bases from J; bases unmatched to any gene: 6. The CDR3 runs 14 residues. In germline, CDR1 is SGHTA, CDR2 FQGNSA.